This TCR beta chain was identified in a study of human T cells and chemical hapten exposure. For the study at large: Recorded diagnoses among the mostly female patients were alopecia areata, totalis or universalis. Findings and limits, study-wide: TCRs at a frequency above 1 in 1000 stayed unchanged with DPC sensitization.

Only a few counts were recorded for this clonotype. Its antigen is as yet unknown. Time point defined: patch test 2, 6 weeks after DPC sensitization. Regarding treatment: therapeutic diphenylcyclopropenone sensitization with weekly scalp DPC. Participating donors were patients with alopecia, aged 18 to 70 years, considered appropriate candidates for DPC. In TCRdb, the RACE reads were re-called with MiXCR into one record per CDR3 protein. Among about 140,000 distinct CDR3 sequences listed, 12% were seen once. Trimming stripped 3 bases from V and 7 bases from J, with 16 bases between. The CDR3 runs to 15 residues. The V gene's germline CDR1 is SNHLY and CDR2 FYNNEI.

V gene TRBV2 combines with J gene TRBJ2-1, with a possible D match to TRBD1 (6 bases). This receptor was obtained from a woman between 45 and 60 years old with alopecia areata. Some clones in this sample may be carry-over from other donors' samples. Sequenced here: whole blood, sampled in connection with sensitization to the hapten diphenylcyclopropenone (DPC). Here the CDR3 DNA reads TGTGCCAGCAGTGACCGGAGCGGAAGGGGGAATGAGCAGTTCTTC. This encodes CASSDRSGRGNEQFF. The variable domain in full, completed from reference TRBV2 and TRBJ2-1, reads EPEVTQTPSHQVTQMGQEVILRCVPISNHLYFYWYRQILGQKVEFLVSFYNNEISEKSEIFDDQFSVERPDGSNFTLKIRSTKLEDSAMYFCASSDRSGRGNEQFFGPGTRLTVL.